What follows describes a single T cell receptor (beta chain). This entry belongs to a study of OX40 agonist ivuxolimab in advanced cancers. Libraries were prepared by immunoSEQ multiplex PCR; TCRdb keeps only in-frame clonotypes and omits some of them. The table records about 70,000 clones, 80% to 95% of them present only once. V lost 1 base, J lost 10 bases, and 3 bases stayed unmatched. Germline V CDR1 and CDR2: SEHNR, FQNEAQ (reference sequence). There are 12 residues in the CDR3. The material was CD4+ or CD8+ T cells sorted from blood, obtained in a trial of the OX40 agonist ivuxolimab. The TCR originated in an adult with an advanced solid tumor such as melanoma, head and neck, liver or kidney cancer. The chain carries TRBV7-9 and TRBJ1-2; 7 bases are a match to TRBD1. Here the CDR3 reads CASSLGGQYYTF. CDR3 bases: TGTGCCAGCAGCTTAGGGGGACAGTACTACACCTTC. The entire variable domain, with the rest obtained from reference TRBV7-9 and TRBJ1-2, is as follows: DTGVSQNPRHKITKRGQNVTFRCDPISEHNRLYWYRQTLGQGPEFLTYFQNEAQLEKSRLLSDRFSAERPKGSFSTLEIQRTEQGDSAMYLCASSLGGQYYTFGSGTRLTVV.